These 28 T cell receptor beta chains were sequenced from one sample in a study of blood T cell repertoires in COVID-19. Libraries were prepared by immunoSEQ multiplex PCR; TCRdb keeps only in-frame clonotypes and omits some of them. The table lists around 160,000 clones, roughly 90% of them singletons. Sequences were obtained from PBMCs or T cells enriched from blood (not recorded which). The receptors shown here come from a woman aged 25 to 39 with acute COVID-19.

A single count supports this clone. This chain joins TRBV7-2 and TRBJ2-7; TRBD1 matches 9 bases. V was clipped by 5 bases and J by 7 bases; unmatched bases: 9. Germline CDR1 SGHTA, CDR2 FQGNSA. The CDR3 contains 14 residues. CDR3 bases: TGTGCCAGCAGCCAGACAGGGGGAGTGGGGGAGCAGTACTTC. Protein product: CASSQTGGVGEQYF.

V and J are TRBV10-3 and TRBJ1-1; 7 positions agree with TRBD1. The V gene's germline CDR1 is ENHRY and CDR2 SYGVKD. Trimming took 11 bases from V and 3 from J; bases not matched to a gene: 6. The CDR3 sequence is 12 residues long. CDR3 region: CAARDSYTEAFF. The CDR3 nucleotides are TGTGCCGCCAGGGACAGCTACACTGAAGCTTTCTTT.

The chain recombines TRBV7-2 with TRBJ2-3, with D perhaps TRBD2 (5 bases). Trimming left V 3 bases short and J 3 bases short, with 13 bases between. CDR1 SGHTA and CDR2 FQGNSA come from the germline V gene. The CDR3 totals 15 residues. In nucleotides, the CDR3 is TGTGCCAGCAGCTTCTCAGTAGCGCCGACAGATACGCAGTATTTT. Residues: CASSFSVAPTDTQYF.

The chain is built from TRBV5-1 and TRBJ1-1; TRBD1 might be the D (5 bases). Trimming shortened V by 0 bases and J by 7 bases, and 13 bases separated the two germline ends. This CDR3 is 14 amino acids long. Germline lookup yields CDR1 SGHRS and CDR2 YFSETQ. The CDR3 spells CASSLVAGSGEAFF. The CDR3 DNA follows: TGCGCCAGCAGCTTGGTAGCAGGGTCCGGTGAAGCTTTCTTT.

The chain employs TRBV2 and TRBJ1-5; D is uncertain. Germline lookup yields CDR1 SNHLY and CDR2 FYNNEI. This CDR3 is built from 13 residues. Between the trimmed V and J ends, which lost 3 bases and 7 bases, there was a span of 10 bases. CDR3 amino acids: CASSEEGDQPQHF. The CDR3 DNA follows: TGTGCCAGCAGTGAGGAGGGCGACCAGCCCCAGCATTTT.

The V and J genes are TRBV28 and TRBJ1-1, with 7 bases lining up with TRBD1. The CDR3 spans 16 residues. Germline CDR1 and CDR2: MDHEN and SYDVKM. The ends lost 10 bases at V and 4 bases at J; junction bases unmatched: 18. The CDR3 coding sequence is TGTGCCACCATTAGAGGGGGCGGAAGGGTGGGCACTGAAGCTTTCTTT. This codes for CATIRGGGRVGTEAFF.

This rearrangement joins TRBV9 to TRBJ1-1; 9 bases are shared with TRBD1. The J segment lost 3 bases and the V segment lost 6 bases, leaving 9 bases of the junction unmatched. This CDR3 contains 15 residues. The germline V gene has CDR1 SGDLS and CDR2 YYNGEE. The CDR3 coding sequence is TGTGCCAGCAATCTGGGACAGGGCCCTTACACTGAAGCTTTCTTT. Protein product: CASNLGQGPYTEAFF.

This clone was seen a few times. This sequence joins TRBV7-2 and TRBJ2-1; 10 nucleotides line up with TRBD2. CDR3 length: 14 amino acids. After removal of 5 bases from V and 5 bases from J, the junction contained 3 bases not matched to a gene. The germline CDR1 and CDR2 sequences are SGHTA and FQGNSA. The CDR3, as DNA: TGTGCCAGCAGCCGGGGACTAGCGAACAATGAGCAGTTCTTC. Amino acid sequence: CASSRGLANNEQFF.

The chain joins TRBV18 to TRBJ1-2; D is possibly TRBD1 (5 bases). Trimming stripped 5 bases from V and 8 bases from J, with 18 bases between. The CDR3 consists of 14 residues. Looked up from germline, CDR1 is KGHSH and CDR2 is LQKENI. The CDR3 DNA reads as TGTGCCAGCTCAAGCCTCTCGGGGAGGGACGGCTACACCTTC. Protein product: CASSSLSGRDGYTF.

This chain connects TRBV18 to TRBJ2-3; the match to TRBD2 covers 7 bases. CDR3 size: 14 residues. J lost 1 base, V lost 3 bases, and 1 base had no gene match. CDR1 and CDR2 from the germline V gene are KGHSH and LQKENI. DNA of the CDR3: TGTGCCAGCTCACCGGGAGGGGGCACAGATACGCAGTATTTT. Translating it yields CASSPGGGTDTQYF.

The CDR3, as DNA: TGTGCCAGCAGGTCGCAGGGGTCGGCGGAAAAACTGTTTTTT. Its protein product is CASRSQGSAEKLFF. This chain joins TRBV5-4 and TRBJ1-4; D might be TRBD1 (6 bases). With 5 bases removed from V and 8 bases from J, the gap between germline ends came to 16 bases. Germline CDR1 SGHNT, CDR2 YYREEE (reference sequence). The CDR3 spans 14 residues.

This chain uses TRBV7-6 with TRBJ1-6; D is unresolved. CDR1 and CDR2 from the germline V gene are SGHVS and FNYEAQ. Deletions cut 1 base from V and 10 bases from J, with 17 bases between. CDR3 length: 16 residues. The CDR3 nucleotides read TGTGCCAGCAGCTTAGTCGCCCAGATTTTTGGCTCACCCCTCCACTTT. This sequence encodes CASSLVAQIFGSPLHF.

The rearrangement joins TRBV19 to TRBJ1-2, with TRBD1 matching 9 bases. Germline CDR1 LNHDA, CDR2 SQIVND (reference sequence). Losses at the gene ends were 4 bases for V and 8 bases for J; bases not matched to a gene: 8. This CDR3 region has 14 residues. CDR3 loop: CASSTGTGLRGYTF. CDR3 nucleotides: TGTGCCAGTAGTACCGGGACAGGGCTACGAGGCTACACCTTC. Full variable domain (rest looked up from reference TRBV19 and TRBJ1-2): DGGITQSPKYLFRKEGQNVTLSCEQNLNHDAMYWYRQDPGQGLRLIYYSQIVNDFQKGDIAEGYSVSREKKESFPLTVTSAQKNPTAFYLCASSTGTGLRGYTFGSGTRLTVV.

The V gene is TRBV7-9, the J gene TRBJ1-1; D unresolved. Per the germline V gene, CDR1 is SEHNR and CDR2 is FQNEAQ (reference sequence). The CDR3 is made up of 13 amino acids. The V gene lost 5 bases and the J gene lost 0 bases, with 7 bases spanning the gap. As DNA, the CDR3 is TGTGCCAGCAGCCGGCAGGTGAACACTGAAGCTTTCTTT. Translation gives CASSRQVNTEAFF.

The V gene is TRBV25-1, the J gene TRBJ1-3, with unresolved D. The germline CDR1 and CDR2 sequences are MGHDK and SYGVNS. V was pared by 9 bases and J by 1 base, with 10 bases between. The CDR3 is 13 residues long. CDR3 nucleotides: TGTGCCAGTTCCTTAAAATCTGGAAACACCATATATTTT. This encodes CASSLKSGNTIYF.

The chain joins TRBV5-1 to TRBJ2-7; 9 nucleotides align to TRBD1. CDR3 size: 15 residues. The V segment lost 3 bases and the J segment 2 bases; nucleotides outside the gene matches: 6. Germline V CDR1 and CDR2: SGHRS, YFSETQ. The CDR3 reads CASSSARQGAYEQYF. The CDR3 DNA sequence: TGCGCCAGCAGCTCCGCTCGACAGGGGGCCTACGAGCAGTACTTC.

The sample holds one count of this clone. This chain links TRBV18 with TRBJ2-7, with 9 nucleotides matching TRBD1. Germline CDR1 and CDR2: KGHSH and LQKENI. V lost 3 bases and J lost 2; bases outside the gene matches: 8. CDR3 size: 16 residues. The CDR3 sequence: CASSPGQGLMAYEQYF. The CDR3 nucleotides read TGTGCCAGCTCACCGGGACAGGGTCTCATGGCCTACGAGCAGTACTTC.

This sequence joins TRBV4-1 and TRBJ2-3, with D tentatively TRBD2 (6 bases). The ends were cut back, 1 base at V and 2 bases at J, with 13 bases in the middle. Germline V gene lookup returns CDR1 MGHRA and CDR2 YSYEKL. The CDR3 has 16 residues. As DNA, the CDR3 is TGCGCCAGCAGCCAAGCGCCACTAGCCGCCACAGATACGCAGTATTTT. This sequence encodes CASSQAPLAATDTQYF.

The chain has TRBV28 and TRBJ1-1; 7 bases fit TRBD1. CDR3 length equals 16 residues. CDR1 MDHEN and CDR2 SYDVKM come from the germline V gene. V shed 5 bases and J 3 bases; nucleotides not matched to a gene: 12. Here the CDR3 reads CASSPAASQGDTEAFF. The CDR3, as DNA: TGTGCCAGCAGTCCTGCAGCGTCGCAGGGGGACACTGAAGCTTTCTTT.

This clone was found once. J is TRBJ1-5 and V is TRBV6-5; 7 bases map to TRBD1. The CDR3 runs to 13 residues. Germline CDR1 and CDR2: MNHEY and SVGAGI. Trimming took 4 bases from V and 5 from J; bases not matched to a gene: 2. The CDR3 DNA reads TGTGCCAGCAGTTCGGGACAGTATCAGCCCCAGCATTTT. Protein sequence: CASSSGQYQPQHF.

The table lists this clone with a few counts. The chain links TRBV18 to TRBJ2-1, with a weak D call TRBD1 (5 bases). There are 13 residues in the CDR3. From germline, CDR1 is KGHSH and CDR2 LQKENI. V lost 11 bases and J lost 0, with 11 bases in between. This chain's CDR3 is CAGRQSSYNEQFF. CDR3 in DNA: TGTGCCGGACGACAGAGCTCCTACAATGAGCAGTTCTTC.

This chain links TRBV7-2 with TRBJ2-3; maybe TRBD2 (5 bases). V shed 2 bases and J shed 1 base, with 7 bases lying between them. CDR3 size: 14 residues. Looked up from germline, CDR1 is SGHTA and CDR2 is FQGNSA. CDR3: CASSLNSGTDTQYF. The CDR3 bases are TGTGCCAGCAGCTTAAATAGCGGCACAGATACGCAGTATTTT.

The chain has TRBV9 and TRBJ1-1; 9 positions match TRBD1. V gave up 3 bases and J gave up 1 base; unmatched junction bases: 7. This CDR3 has 16 residues. Germline assignment: CDR1 SGDLS and CDR2 YYNGEE. As DNA, the CDR3 is TGTGCCAGCAGCGAGGGGACAGGGACTACGAACACTGAAGCTTTCTTT. Encoded protein: CASSEGTGTTNTEAFF.

This chain joins TRBV7-9 and TRBJ1-6; TRBD1 is a possible D gene (5 bases). The V and J ends lost 7 bases and 2 bases respectively, with 18 bases between them. This CDR3 is 17 amino acids long. Germline V CDR1 and CDR2: SEHNR, FQNEAQ (reference sequence). CDR3 in DNA: TGTGCCAGCACCACCTTCCGGGGGGACGCCTATAATTCACCCCTCCACTTT. Encoded protein: CASTTFRGDAYNSPLHF.

The V gene is TRBV29-1, the J gene TRBJ2-1, with D perhaps TRBD2 (5 bases). Looked up from germline, CDR1 is SQVTM and CDR2 is ANQGSEA. This CDR3 comprises 13 residues. V lost 6 bases and J 0 bases, leaving 9 bases between the germline ends. CDR3 nucleotide sequence: TGCAGCGTGCCCACTAGCTCCTACAATGAGCAGTTCTTC. Amino acid sequence: CSVPTSSYNEQFF.

This rearrangement joins TRBV13 to TRBJ2-2, with 7 bases aligning to TRBD1. Germline V CDR1 and CDR2: PRHDT, FYEKMQ (reference sequence). Trimming took 5 bases from V and 4 from J; bases not matched to a gene: 7. CDR3 length: 15 residues. The CDR3 sequence is CASSLRAGGTGELFF. The CDR3 DNA reads TGTGCCAGCAGCCTCCGGGCAGGGGGCACCGGGGAGCTGTTTTTT.

The chain recombines TRBV7-2 with TRBJ2-1, with a weak D call TRBD2 (5 bases). Trimming removed 0 bases at V and 7 bases at J, with 7 bases between. Germline V gene data show CDR1 as SGHTA and CDR2 as FQGNSA. The CDR3 consists of 13 residues. CDR3 in amino acids: CASSLASENEQFF. The CDR3 DNA is TGTGCCAGCAGCTTAGCTAGCGAAAATGAGCAGTTCTTC.

The chain uses TRBV19 and TRBJ2-7; D uncertain. This CDR3 comprises 12 residues. The germline gives CDR1 LNHDA, CDR2 SQIVND (reference sequence). Trimming took 3 bases from V and 6 from J, leaving 9 bases between them. The CDR3 nucleotides read TGTGCCAGTAGTATCAATGCAGGCGAGCAGTACTTC. As protein: CASSINAGEQYF.